This entry lists 21 T cell receptor beta chains sequenced from one sample in a study of blood T cells in healthy people across ages. Through a sample-barcoded 5' primer and a J-beta primer mix, a second PCR was run for roughly 6 to 11 cycles. TCRdb itself ran the 5' RACE reads through MiXCR, one entry per CDR3 protein. There are about 1.8 million distinct CDR3 sequences in the sample; about 50% occur only once, and less than 2.5% lies in the top ten. The sample consisted of blood. The receptor source for this set is a woman aged 40 to 50 in good health.

The CDR3 sequence: CASSFSRVGRGGSYNEQFF. CDR3 bases: TGCGCCAGCAGCTTTTCAAGAGTTGGGAGGGGGGGCTCCTACAATGAGCAGTTCTTC. The chain employs TRBV5-1 and TRBJ2-1; D might be TRBD2 (7 bases). Germline assignment: CDR1 SGHRS and CDR2 YFSETQ. Trimming removed 2 bases from V and 0 bases from J, with 21 bases in between. The CDR3 has 19 amino acids.

This clonotype was detected a few times. The chain uses TRBV7-6 and TRBJ2-3; TRBD1 matches at 9 bases. V was pared by 5 bases and J by 0 bases, with 9 bases of the junction left unmatched. The CDR3 is 17 amino acids. Germline CDR1 reads SGHVS; CDR2 reads FNYEAQ. DNA for the CDR3: TGTGCCAGCAGCGCCACTGGGACAGGGTCTAGCACAGATACGCAGTATTTT. This sequence encodes CASSATGTGSSTDTQYF.

This clonotype was detected only once. The CDR3 here is CASSQDDRGIQPQHF. The CDR3 DNA reads TGCGCCAGCAGCCAAGATGACAGGGGTATTCAGCCCCAGCATTTT. The rearrangement uses TRBV4-3 and TRBJ1-5; TRBD1 agrees at 8 bases. V dropped 0 bases and J dropped 6; count of bases not matched to a gene: 4. Germline values: CDR1 LGHNA, CDR2 YSLEER. The CDR3 totals 15 residues.

This chain joins TRBV4-2 and TRBJ2-3; TRBD2 matches at 7 bases. This CDR3 has 15 residues. V lost 4 bases, J lost 1 base, and 5 bases stayed unmatched. Germline V gene sequence: CDR1 LGHNA, CDR2 YNFKEQ. CDR3 DNA sequence: TGTGCCAGCAGCCGACTAAGCGGGGGCACAGATACGCAGTATTTT. Translation gives CASSRLSGGTDTQYF.

J is TRBJ1-4 and V is TRBV7-8; 8 bases agree with TRBD1. CDR1 is SGHVS and CDR2 is FQNEAQ in the germline V gene. V gave up 3 bases and J gave up 7 bases; unmatched junction bases: 7. The CDR3 has 15 residues. This chain's CDR3 is CASSLTQGEFEKLFF. For the CDR3, the DNA is TGTGCCAGCAGCTTGACACAGGGGGAGTTTGAAAAACTGTTTTTT. Complete variable domain (other parts from reference TRBV7-8 and TRBJ1-4): GAGVSQSPRYKVAKRGQDVALRCDPISGHVSLFWYQQALGQGPEFLTYFQNEAQLDKSGLPSDRFFAERPEGSVSTLKIQRTQQEDSAVYLCASSLTQGEFEKLFFGSGTQLSVL.

The rearrangement uses TRBV28 and TRBJ1-5, with D perhaps matching TRBD1 (6 bases). Germline V gene data show CDR1 as MDHEN and CDR2 as SYDVKM. The V end was cut by 6 bases, the J end by 6 bases, with 18 bases between. The CDR3 loop spans 15 amino acids. For the CDR3, the DNA is TGTGCCAGCAGCCCTAGGGGGGGCTCGCGTCAGCCCCAGCATTTT. It is translated as CASSPRGGSRQPQHF.

The chain has TRBV5-1 and TRBJ2-1, with a tentative D call TRBD1 (5 bases). This CDR3 comprises 14 residues. Trimming removed 2 bases at V and 8 bases at J, with 14 bases between. CDR1 and CDR2 from the germline V gene are SGHRS and YFSETQ. The CDR3 reads CASSLDSDVHEQFF. CDR3 nucleotide sequence: TGCGCCAGCAGCTTAGACAGTGATGTCCATGAGCAGTTCTTC. Looking up the rest from reference TRBV5-1 and TRBJ2-1 gives the full variable domain: KAGVTQTPRYLIKTRGQQVTLSCSPISGHRSVSWYQQTPGQGLQFLFEYFSETQRNKGNFPGRFSGRQFSNSRSEMNVSTLELGDSALYLCASSLDSDVHEQFFGPGTRLTVL.

This CDR3 is CASSFPLYLTETQYF. DNA of the CDR3: TGTGCCAGCAGCTTCCCCCTGTATTTAACAGAGACCCAGTACTTC. The chain uses TRBV7-2 and TRBJ2-5; D gene unclear. The V gene lost 3 bases and the J gene lost 4 bases, with 15 bases spanning the gap. The CDR3 has 15 residues. CDR1 and CDR2 (germline): SGHTA, FQGNSA. Looking up the rest from reference TRBV7-2 and TRBJ2-5 gives the full variable domain: GAGVSQSPSNKVTEKGKDVELRCDPISGHTALYWYRQSLGQGLEFLIYFQGNSAPDKSGLPSDRFSAERTGGSVSTLTIQRTQQEDSAVYLCASSFPLYLTETQYFGPGTRLLVL.

The chain employs TRBV3-1 and TRBJ2-1; maybe TRBD1 (5 bases). In germline, CDR1 is LGHDT, CDR2 YNNKEL (reference sequence). Trimming cost V 0 bases and J 5 bases, with 14 bases left between them. CDR3 length equals 16 residues. Written as DNA, the CDR3 is TGTGCCAGCAGCCAAGATCGTGGGGCAGGGCACAATGAGCAGTTCTTC. It specifies CASSQDRGAGHNEQFF.

In this sample, this clonotype turned up many times. V is TRBV10-3 and J is TRBJ2-7, with TRBD1 matching 10 bases. V lost 6 bases, J lost 3 bases, and 8 bases stayed unmatched. The CDR3 runs to 15 residues. CDR1 is ENHRY and CDR2 is SYGVKD in the germline V gene. The CDR3 spells CAIRNPGQGFYEQYF. The CDR3 DNA is TGTGCCATCAGAAATCCGGGACAGGGGTTCTACGAGCAGTACTTC.

V and J are TRBV20-1 and TRBJ2-1; D is uncertain. The DNA end is more similar to TRBJ2-7, so the J call may be wrong. The V gene's germline CDR1 is DFQATT and CDR2 SNEGSKA (reference sequence). The CDR3 sequence is 15 residues long. CDR3 coding DNA: TGCAGTGCTAGAAACGCTCTAAGCTCCTACAATGAGCAGTACTTC. The encoded protein is CSARNALSSYNEQYF.

V is TRBV20-1 and J is TRBJ2-5, with 10 bases fitting TRBD2. There are 13 residues in the CDR3. V shed 5 bases, J shed 3 bases, and the junction held 3 bases outside the gene matches. Germline loops: CDR1 DFQATT, CDR2 SNEGSKA (reference sequence). The DNA for the CDR3 is TGCAGTGCTTCCGGACTAGCGGAAGAGACCCAGTACTTC. Amino acid sequence: CSASGLAEETQYF.

This clonotype showed up just once. This chain joins TRBV5-1 and TRBJ1-1, with D tentatively TRBD1 (6 bases). The CDR3 length is 16 residues. Germline V lookup: CDR1 SGHRS, CDR2 YFSETQ. The V gene lost 0 bases and the J gene lost 0 bases, with 12 bases spanning the gap. This CDR3 reads CASSLGSGDMNTEAFF. CDR3 DNA sequence: TGCGCCAGCAGCTTGGGCTCAGGGGACATGAACACTGAAGCTTTCTTT.

V usage is TRBV12-3 or TRBV12-4 and J usage is TRBJ2-1; 7 bases are shared with TRBD2. After removal of 6 bases from V and 8 bases from J, the junction contained 10 bases not matched to a gene. The CDR3 extends over 14 amino acids. CDR3 coding DNA: TGTGCCAGCAGCCCCTCACTAGCGCGCGATGAGCAGTTCTTC. Translation gives CASSPSLARDEQFF.

This chain uses TRBV20-1 with TRBJ2-5; 9 positions match TRBD1. The J call may be incorrect, as the DNA end agrees better with TRBJ2-7. Germline CDR1 DFQATT, CDR2 SNEGSKA (reference sequence). The CDR3 runs to 16 residues. The CDR3 sequence is CSALNQPGQGAGEQYF. In DNA form, the CDR3 reads TGCAGTGCCCTCAATCAGCCGGGACAGGGTGCCGGCGAGCAGTACTTC.

Worth noting for this clonotype: Germline is not matched at one junction end, which may reflect a read error. The V gene is TRBV7-8, the J gene TRBJ2-3; the D is unclear. This CDR3 has 15 residues. Per the germline V gene, CDR1 is SGHVS and CDR2 is FQNEAQ. The CDR3 bases are TGTGCCAGTAGCTTGTACAAAATAGGCGCAGATACGCAGTATTTT. Encoded protein: CASSLYKIGADTQYF.

The CDR3 sequence is CASSLGKGAGQPQHF. DNA of the CDR3: TGTGCCAGCAGCTTAGGCAAGGGGGCCGGGCAGCCCCAGCATTTT. The V gene is TRBV7-2, the J gene TRBJ1-5, with 7 bases fitting TRBD1. The CDR3 covers 15 residues. The germline CDR1 and CDR2 sequences are SGHTA and FQGNSA. The junction had 7 bases not matched to a gene; V was cut back by 1 base and J by 7 bases.

This chain connects TRBV20-1 to TRBJ1-2, with TRBD1 matching 10 bases. V shed 6 bases and J 5 bases; nucleotides not matched to a gene: 12. This CDR3 is built from 15 residues. The germline CDR1 and CDR2 sequences are DFQATT and SNEGSKA (reference sequence). The CDR3, as DNA: TGCAGTGCCCGACCGACAGGGGGCGCCGGATATGGCTACACCTTC. Translated, it gives CSARPTGGAGYGYTF.

This clonotype was seen a few times. The gene calls are TRBV20-1 and TRBJ1-6; 7 bases fit TRBD1. The trim removed 5 bases at V and 8 bases at J, leaving 6 bases unmatched. The CDR3 extends over 13 amino acids. Per the germline V gene, CDR1 is DFQATT and CDR2 is SNEGSKA (reference sequence). This chain's CDR3 is CSAGGGTDSPLHF. Written as DNA, the CDR3 is TGCAGTGCTGGCGGAGGGACAGATTCACCCCTCCACTTT.

This clonotype occurred a few times. The chain links TRBV9 to TRBJ2-7; the match to TRBD1 covers 10 bases. Germline values: CDR1 SGDLS, CDR2 YYNGEE. The CDR3 has 14 amino acids. V trimming: 8 bases; J trimming: 5 bases; junction bases outside the gene matches: 10. The CDR3 region is CASNKAGTGDEQYF. The CDR3 coding sequence is TGTGCCAGTAATAAAGCCGGGACAGGGGACGAGCAGTACTTC.

For this clonotype: Since a much larger clone is just one base distant, this may be a read error. The genes are TRBV9 and TRBJ2-5; D might be TRBD1 or TRBD2, each matching 5 bases. Germline V gene sequence: CDR1 SGDLS, CDR2 YYNGEE. The CDR3 sequence is 15 residues long. Deletions cut 4 bases from V and 4 bases from J, with 17 bases between. In nucleotides, the CDR3 is TGTGCCAGCAGCAACAACCGAGGGACGGGAGAGACCCAGTACTTC. It is translated as CASSNNRGTGETQYF.